Listed below are T cell receptor beta chains from one sample, sequenced in a study of radiotherapy plus CTLA-4 blockade in lung cancer. This table comes from immunoSEQ multiplex PCR, and its TCRdb copy is limited to in-frame clones, with some not included. Of about 120,000 clones listed, around 89% are singletons. This specimen was peripheral blood, taken from a patient treated with radiotherapy plus ipilimumab. Source of these receptors: a human donor with non-small cell lung cancer that progressed on radiotherapy plus ipilimumab. The CDR3 runs from the conserved cysteine through the conserved F or W. The D gene is left open where the match is weak. A clone size is listed for some rows: how often the clone was seen (once, few, many), or a class if it is expanded.

j_call: TRBJ1-4; clone_size: -; v_call: TRBV19; d_call: -; cdr3_aa: CASSNRADGKLFF; cdr3_nt: TGTGCCAGTAGTAACCGGGCCGACGGAAAACTGTTTTTT
j_call: TRBJ2-3; clone_size: -; v_call: TRBV2; d_call: -; cdr3_aa: CASSEVGPGVRDTQYF; cdr3_nt: TGTGCCAGCAGTGAAGTGGGACCCGGGGTAAGAGATACGCAGTATTTT
j_call: TRBJ1-1; clone_size: -; v_call: TRBV2; d_call: -; cdr3_aa: CASSEVLVPAAFF; cdr3_nt: TGTGCCAGCAGTGAAGTCTTGGTTCCGGCAGCTTTCTTT
j_call: TRBJ2-2; clone_size: -; v_call: TRBV19; d_call: TRBD2; cdr3_aa: CASSIGPSGRANTGELFF; cdr3_nt: TGTGCCAGTAGTATCGGTCCTAGCGGGAGGGCGAACACCGGGGAGCTGTTTTTT
j_call: TRBJ2-2; clone_size: -; v_call: TRBV7-3; d_call: TRBD2; cdr3_aa: CASSLGTSGLRELFF; cdr3_nt: TGTGCCAGCAGCCTCGGGACTAGCGGTCTGCGGGAGCTGTTTTTT
j_call: TRBJ2-7; clone_size: -; v_call: TRBV13; d_call: TRBD2; cdr3_aa: CASSLRRFSGRETYEQYF; cdr3_nt: TGTGCCAGCAGCTTACGGCGTTTTAGCGGGAGGGAGACCTACGAGCAGTACTTC
j_call: TRBJ1-2; clone_size: -; v_call: TRBV2; d_call: TRBD1; cdr3_aa: CASSEGRGRYGYTF; cdr3_nt: TGTGCCAGCAGTGAGGGCAGGGGGCGTTATGGCTACACCTTC
j_call: TRBJ1-1; clone_size: -; v_call: TRBV15; d_call: -; cdr3_aa: CATSAPGGGRGEGEAFF; cdr3_nt: TGTGCCACCAGCGCCCCTGGGGGGGGGCGAGGTGAGGGTGAAGCTTTCTTT
j_call: TRBJ2-1; clone_size: once; v_call: TRBV19; d_call: -; cdr3_aa: CASSISFKASYNEQFF; cdr3_nt: TGTGCCAGTAGTATCTCCTTTAAAGCCTCCTACAATGAGCAGTTCTTC
j_call: TRBJ1-1; clone_size: once; v_call: TRBV19; d_call: TRBD1; cdr3_aa: CASTLTGVSTEAFF; cdr3_nt: TGTGCCAGTACCTTGACAGGGGTTAGCACTGAAGCTTTCTTT
j_call: TRBJ1-5; clone_size: -; v_call: TRBV6-1; d_call: -; cdr3_aa: CASSERTDRIRVQPQHF; cdr3_nt: TGTGCCAGCAGTGAGCGGACCGACAGGATTCGCGTTCAGCCCCAGCATTTT
j_call: TRBJ2-7; clone_size: -; v_call: TRBV11-1; d_call: TRBD1; cdr3_aa: CASSSPGTGTYEQYF; cdr3_nt: TGTGCCAGCAGCTCCCCTGGGACAGGGACCTACGAGCAGTACTTC
j_call: TRBJ2-1; clone_size: -; v_call: TRBV9; d_call: -; cdr3_aa: CASSVGNSYDEQFF; cdr3_nt: TGTGCCAGCAGCGTAGGAAACTCCTATGATGAGCAGTTCTTC
j_call: TRBJ1-1; clone_size: -; v_call: TRBV5-1; d_call: TRBD1; cdr3_aa: CASSLSTGGASLSTEAFF; cdr3_nt: TGCGCCAGCAGCTTGTCGACAGGGGGCGCGAGCTTGAGCACTGAAGCTTTCTTT
j_call: TRBJ2-7; clone_size: -; v_call: TRBV5-6; d_call: -; cdr3_aa: CASSPRGTYEQYF; cdr3_nt: TGTGCCAGCAGCCCGCGGGGTACCTACGAGCAGTACTTC
j_call: TRBJ1-3; clone_size: -; v_call: TRBV28; d_call: -; cdr3_aa: CASSSGNTIYF; cdr3_nt: TGTGCCAGCTCCTCTGGAAACACCATATATTTT
j_call: TRBJ2-5; clone_size: -; v_call: TRBV28; d_call: -; cdr3_aa: CASGRVAVQETQYF; cdr3_nt: TGTGCCAGCGGGAGAGTAGCGGTACAGGAGACCCAGTACTTC
j_call: TRBJ2-5; clone_size: -; v_call: TRBV7-2; d_call: -; cdr3_aa: CASSLRNRAETQYF; cdr3_nt: TGTGCCAGCAGCTTAAGGAACAGGGCGGAGACCCAGTACTTC
j_call: TRBJ1-1; clone_size: -; v_call: TRBV15; d_call: -; cdr3_aa: CATSSRTGGAGMNTEAFF; cdr3_nt: TGTGCCACCAGCAGTCGTACTGGGGGGGCGGGCATGAACACTGAAGCTTTCTTT
j_call: TRBJ2-1; clone_size: -; v_call: TRBV5-1; d_call: -; cdr3_aa: CASRFNNNEQFF; cdr3_nt: TGCGCCAGCAGGTTCAACAACAATGAGCAGTTCTTC
j_call: TRBJ2-5; clone_size: -; v_call: TRBV5-1; d_call: TRBD2; cdr3_aa: CASSLNIAGGLEETQYF; cdr3_nt: TGCGCCAGCAGCCTGAATATTGCGGGAGGGCTGGAGGAGACCCAGTACTTC
j_call: TRBJ2-7; clone_size: -; v_call: TRBV9; d_call: TRBD2; cdr3_aa: CAGSATGTSRFEQYF; cdr3_nt: TGTGCCGGCAGCGCAACCGGGACTAGCCGTTTCGAGCAGTACTTC
j_call: TRBJ1-2; clone_size: -; v_call: TRBV6-5; d_call: TRBD1; cdr3_aa: CASRTTGGDYGYTF; cdr3_nt: TGTGCCAGCAGGACGACAGGGGGCGACTATGGCTACACCTTC
j_call: TRBJ2-2; clone_size: -; v_call: TRBV7-9; d_call: -; cdr3_aa: CASSFSSRELFF; cdr3_nt: TGTGCCAGCAGCTTTTCCTCCCGGGAGCTGTTTTTT
j_call: TRBJ1-2; clone_size: -; v_call: TRBV27; d_call: TRBD1; cdr3_aa: CASSFSGGPPTF; cdr3_nt: TGTGCCAGCAGTTTTTCAGGGGGCCCCCCCACCTTC
j_call: TRBJ1-1; clone_size: -; v_call: TRBV20-1; d_call: -; cdr3_aa: CSALGWAEAFF; cdr3_nt: TGCAGTGCCTTGGGGTGGGCTGAAGCTTTCTTT
j_call: TRBJ2-5; clone_size: -; v_call: TRBV5-4; d_call: -; cdr3_aa: CASSLRLGETQYF; cdr3_nt: TGTGCCAGCAGCTTGCGACTAGGAGAGACCCAGTACTTC
j_call: TRBJ1-5; clone_size: -; v_call: TRBV5-1; d_call: -; cdr3_aa: CASSLAPGPDLSAQHF; cdr3_nt: TGCGCCAGCAGCTTGGCCCCAGGGCCGGATCTTTCAGCCCAGCATTTT
j_call: TRBJ1-1; clone_size: -; v_call: TRBV27; d_call: -; cdr3_aa: CASSLRNGLNTEAFF; cdr3_nt: TGCGCCAGCAGTTTAAGGAATGGCCTGAACACTGAAGCTTTCTTT
j_call: TRBJ2-2; clone_size: -; v_call: TRBV28; d_call: -; cdr3_aa: CASSLLVNTGELFF; cdr3_nt: TGTGCCAGCAGTTTGCTAGTGAACACCGGGGAGCTGTTTTTT
j_call: TRBJ2-1; clone_size: -; v_call: TRBV30; d_call: TRBD2; cdr3_aa: CAYWTSDHNEQFF; cdr3_nt: TGTGCCTACTGGACTAGCGACCACAATGAGCAGTTCTTC
j_call: TRBJ2-5; clone_size: -; v_call: TRBV30; d_call: -; cdr3_aa: CAWSVVQPGTQYF; cdr3_nt: TGTGCCTGGAGTGTAGTCCAGCCGGGAACCCAGTACTTC
j_call: TRBJ2-2; clone_size: -; v_call: TRBV4-1; d_call: TRBD2; cdr3_aa: CASSAEGLPNTGELFF; cdr3_nt: TGCGCCAGCAGTGCTGAGGGACTACCGAACACCGGGGAGCTGTTTTTT
j_call: TRBJ2-1; clone_size: -; v_call: TRBV18; d_call: -; cdr3_aa: CASSSQEGRSNEQFF; cdr3_nt: TGTGCCAGCTCATCGCAGGAGGGGAGATCCAATGAGCAGTTCTTC
j_call: TRBJ1-3; clone_size: -; v_call: TRBV30; d_call: -; cdr3_aa: CAWSMRGGNTIYF; cdr3_nt: TGTGCCTGGAGTATGAGGGGCGGAAACACCATATATTTT
j_call: TRBJ2-3; clone_size: -; v_call: TRBV25-1; d_call: -; cdr3_aa: CASSESLFSAASTDTQYF; cdr3_nt: TGTGCCAGCAGTGAAAGTTTGTTTTCGGCGGCTAGCACAGATACGCAGTATTTT
j_call: TRBJ1-4; clone_size: -; v_call: TRBV18; d_call: -; cdr3_aa: CASSRGTSEPELFF; cdr3_nt: TGTGCCAGCTCACGAGGGACATCTGAACCGGAACTGTTTTTT
j_call: TRBJ1-2; clone_size: -; v_call: TRBV2; d_call: TRBD1; cdr3_aa: CASSGTGDNYTF; cdr3_nt: TGTGCCAGCAGTGGGACAGGGGATAACTACACCTTC
j_call: TRBJ1-5; clone_size: -; v_call: TRBV2; d_call: -; cdr3_aa: CASSLNPTGVSNQPQHF; cdr3_nt: TGTGCCAGCAGTCTCAATCCGACGGGTGTGAGCAATCAGCCCCAGCATTTT
j_call: TRBJ2-1; clone_size: -; v_call: TRBV5-6; d_call: -; cdr3_aa: CASSVDFYNEQFF; cdr3_nt: TGTGCCAGCAGCGTGGACTTTTACAATGAGCAGTTCTTC
j_call: TRBJ2-2; clone_size: -; v_call: TRBV18; d_call: -; cdr3_aa: CASSFGNTGELFF; cdr3_nt: TGTGCCAGCTCATTTGGGAACACCGGGGAGCTGTTTTTT
j_call: TRBJ2-7; clone_size: -; v_call: TRBV30; d_call: TRBD2; cdr3_aa: CAWGAGGPPGEQYF; cdr3_nt: TGTGCCTGGGGAGCGGGAGGGCCTCCGGGGGAGCAGTACTTC
j_call: TRBJ2-1; clone_size: -; v_call: TRBV5-1; d_call: -; cdr3_aa: CASSLVRTTPTYNEQFF; cdr3_nt: TGCGCCAGCAGCTTGGTTCGGACTACCCCCACCTACAATGAGCAGTTCTTC
j_call: TRBJ2-7; clone_size: -; v_call: TRBV2; d_call: -; cdr3_aa: CASSGKYYEQYF; cdr3_nt: TGTGCCAGCTCCGGGAAGTACTACGAGCAGTACTTC
j_call: TRBJ2-3; clone_size: -; v_call: TRBV7-5; d_call: -; cdr3_aa: CARSPGGASGTDTQYF; cdr3_nt: TGTGCCAGAAGCCCAGGTGGCGCTAGTGGTACAGATACGCAGTATTTT
j_call: TRBJ2-1; clone_size: -; v_call: TRBV10-1; d_call: TRBD2; cdr3_aa: CASSGGTSGTYNEQFF; cdr3_nt: TGCGCCAGCAGTGGCGGGACTAGCGGGACCTACAATGAGCAGTTCTTC
j_call: TRBJ1-5; clone_size: -; v_call: TRBV25-1; d_call: -; cdr3_aa: CASSEFLVGQPQHF; cdr3_nt: TGTGCCAGCAGTGAATTTTTGGTGGGTCAGCCCCAGCATTTT
j_call: TRBJ2-7; clone_size: -; v_call: TRBV2; d_call: -; cdr3_aa: CASSDPDYYYEQYF; cdr3_nt: TGTGCCAGCAGTGACCCGGACTATTACTACGAGCAGTACTTC
j_call: TRBJ2-1; clone_size: -; v_call: TRBV5-1; d_call: TRBD2; cdr3_aa: CASSSWTSGRGNEQFF; cdr3_nt: TGCGCCAGCAGCTCGTGGACTAGCGGGAGGGGTAATGAGCAGTTCTTC
j_call: TRBJ2-1; clone_size: -; v_call: TRBV19; d_call: -; cdr3_aa: CASSIVPHGEQFF; cdr3_nt: TGTGCCAGTAGTATAGTACCCCACGGTGAGCAGTTCTTC
j_call: TRBJ1-1; clone_size: -; v_call: TRBV5-5; d_call: -; cdr3_aa: CASSLSRNTEAFF; cdr3_nt: TGTGCCAGCAGCTTATCGAGAAACACTGAAGCTTTCTTT
j_call: TRBJ2-7; clone_size: -; v_call: TRBV6-5; d_call: TRBD1; cdr3_aa: CASRTGGVSYEQYF; cdr3_nt: TGTGCCAGCAGGACAGGGGGCGTTTCCTACGAGCAGTACTTC